These 14 T cell receptor beta chains share one sample of origin, sequenced in a study of glioma-infiltrating T cells after dendritic cell vaccination. Documented time point: after dendritic cell vaccination, including at tumor progression/relapse. The repertoire was sequenced with immunoSEQ multiplex PCR; TCRdb's copy has only in-frame clones and lacks some. The table lists more than 95,000 clones, nearly 90% of them singletons. Here the sequenced sample was blood, taken after dendritic cell vaccination. Source of these receptors: a human donor with glioblastoma.

The chain uses TRBV29-1 and TRBJ1-1; D perhaps matches TRBD1 (6 bases). Trimming cost V 4 bases and J 5 bases, with 14 bases left between them. Germline values: CDR1 SQVTM, CDR2 ANQGSEA. The CDR3 length is 13 residues. CDR3 region: CSVAGHSDTEAFF. The CDR3 region has the DNA TGCAGCGTTGCGGGACATTCGGATACTGAAGCTTTCTTT.

The chain has TRBV7-3 and TRBJ2-2; 10 nucleotides agree with TRBD1. CDR1 is SGHTA, CDR2 FQGTGA, per germline. V trimming: 5 bases; J trimming: 1 base; junction bases outside the gene matches: 4. The length of the CDR3 is 16 residues. The chain's CDR3 is CASSLTGGLNTGELFF. The CDR3 DNA follows: TGTGCCAGCAGCCTGACAGGGGGCTTGAACACCGGGGAGCTGTTTTTT.

The chain recombines TRBV2 with TRBJ1-6; 8 positions match TRBD1. J was trimmed by 6 bases and V by 7 bases; bases with no gene match: 8. CDR3 length: 15 residues. CDR1 is SNHLY, CDR2 FYNNEI, per germline. The CDR3 bases are TGTGCCAGCACAGGACAGGGCCCTATTAATTCACCCCTCCACTTT. Residues: CASTGQGPINSPLHF. Variable domain in full (rest from reference TRBV2 and TRBJ1-6): EPEVTQTPSHQVTQMGQEVILRCVPISNHLYFYWYRQILGQKVEFLVSFYNNEISEKSEIFDDQFSVERPDGSNFTLKIRSTKLEDSAMYFCASTGQGPINSPLHFGNGTRLTVT.

This CDR3 reads CASSPRQGAGTEAFF. CDR3 sequence (DNA): TGTGCCAGCAGCCCCCGACAGGGGGCTGGCACTGAAGCTTTCTTT. J is TRBJ1-1 and V is TRBV7-6; 10 bases map to TRBD1. The junction had 7 bases not matched to a gene; V was cut back by 5 bases and J by 4 bases. The CDR3 spans 15 residues. The germline V gene has CDR1 SGHVS and CDR2 FNYEAQ.

This chain links TRBV5-1 with TRBJ2-7; maybe TRBD1 (5 bases). The germline gives CDR1 SGHRS, CDR2 YFSETQ. This CDR3 contains 14 residues. Trimming left V 1 base short and J 1 base short, with 9 bases between. The CDR3 DNA sequence: TGCGCCAGCAGCTTGTTCCAGGGATCCTACGAGCAGTACTTC. Translation gives CASSLFQGSYEQYF.

The chain carries TRBV19 and TRBJ1-6, with 8 positions matching TRBD1. CDR3 length: 15 residues. Looked up from germline, CDR1 is LNHDA and CDR2 is SQIVND (reference sequence). After removal of 10 bases from V and 4 bases from J, the junction contained 9 bases not matched to a gene. The CDR3 is CATSDRVRYNSPLHF. DNA for the CDR3: TGTGCCACCTCGGACAGGGTGAGGTATAATTCACCCCTCCACTTT.

The V call is TRBV5-4, the J call TRBJ2-7; 7 nucleotides line up with TRBD1. CDR1 is SGHNT, CDR2 YYREEE, per germline (reference sequence). The CDR3 is 15 amino acids. V lost 3 bases, J lost 5 bases, and 11 bases stayed unmatched. The CDR3 sequence: CASSSAGTALDEQYF. Written as DNA, the CDR3 is TGTGCCAGCAGCTCAGCCGGGACAGCTCTCGACGAGCAGTACTTC. The whole variable domain, remainder taken from reference TRBV5-4 and TRBJ2-7, is ETGVTQSPTHLIKTRGQQVTLRCSSQSGHNTVSWYQQALGQGPQFIFQYYREEENGRGNFPPRFSGLQFPNYSSELNVNALELDDSALYLCASSSAGTALDEQYFGPGTRLTVT.

The V gene is TRBV5-1, the J gene TRBJ2-3, with 11 bases matching TRBD2. The junction had 8 bases not matched to a gene; V was cut back by 5 bases and J by 6 bases. The germline V gene has CDR1 SGHRS and CDR2 YFSETQ. This CDR3 is built from 15 residues. CDR3 nucleotide sequence: TGCGCCAGCAGTGAGATTAGCGGGGGGGTGGATACGCAGTATTTT. It codes for CASSEISGGVDTQYF.

This clone was picked up one time. This chain uses TRBV10-3 with TRBJ2-7, with 10 bases identical to TRBD2. V was pared by 10 bases and J by 4 bases, with 7 bases of the junction left unmatched. Germline loops: CDR1 ENHRY, CDR2 SYGVKD. The CDR3 is made up of 13 amino acids. The CDR3 DNA sequence: TGTGCCACAGGGACTAGCGAGGGGTACGAGCAGTACTTC. Protein: CATGTSEGYEQYF.

V and J are TRBV10-3 and TRBJ2-2; 10 bases agree with TRBD1. With V trimmed by 10 bases and J by 3 bases, 5 bases remained unmatched. The germline V gene has CDR1 ENHRY and CDR2 SYGVKD. This CDR3 spans 14 amino acids. Here the CDR3 reads CASHGTGDTGELFF. The CDR3 region has the DNA TGTGCCAGCCACGGGACAGGGGACACCGGGGAGCTGTTTTTT.

Comment on this clone: A junction boundary mismatches the germline segment, possibly from a read error. The rearrangement links TRBV7-7 to TRBJ2-1; the match to TRBD2 covers 8 bases. The CDR3 covers 15 residues. In germline, CDR1 is SSHAT, CDR2 FNYEAQ (reference sequence). The CDR3 is CASSPSGGAYNEQFF. CDR3 bases: TGTGCTAGCAGCCCCAGCGGGGGAGCATACAATGAGCAGTTCTTC. The whole variable domain, filled in from reference TRBV7-7 and TRBJ2-1, reads GAGVSQSPRYKVTKRGQDVTLRCDPISSHATLYWYQQALGQGPEFLTYFNYEAQPDKSGLPSDRFSAERPEGSISTLTIQRTEQRDSAMYRCASSPSGGAYNEQFFGPGTRLTVL.

V is TRBV19 and J is TRBJ2-4; D gene unclear. CDR1 LNHDA and CDR2 SQIVND come from the germline V gene (reference sequence). V dropped 3 bases and J dropped 2 bases, with 8 bases sitting between them. There are 14 residues in the CDR3. The CDR3 loop is CASSMMGPKNIQYF. CDR3 sequence (DNA): TGTGCCAGTAGTATGATGGGCCCCAAAAACATTCAGTACTTC.

This chain links TRBV20-1 with TRBJ2-7; tentative D call: TRBD1 (5 bases). The length of the CDR3 is 11 residues. Germline V gives CDR1 DFQATT, CDR2 SNEGSKA (reference sequence). V lost 6 bases and J 7 bases, leaving 13 bases between the germline ends. This CDR3 reads CSAIMGREQYF. Written as DNA, the CDR3 is TGCAGTGCCATAATGGGGCGGGAGCAGTACTTC.

This clone was observed once. The chain links TRBV7-3 to TRBJ2-7, with 7 nucleotides matching TRBD1. The V gene's germline CDR1 is SGHTA and CDR2 FQGTGA. This CDR3 region has 14 residues. The V segment lost 5 bases and the J segment 5 bases; nucleotides outside the gene matches: 9. CDR3 nucleotides: TGTGCCAGCAGCCCCCGGACAGGCACTCACGAGCAGTACTTC. Amino acid sequence: CASSPRTGTHEQYF.